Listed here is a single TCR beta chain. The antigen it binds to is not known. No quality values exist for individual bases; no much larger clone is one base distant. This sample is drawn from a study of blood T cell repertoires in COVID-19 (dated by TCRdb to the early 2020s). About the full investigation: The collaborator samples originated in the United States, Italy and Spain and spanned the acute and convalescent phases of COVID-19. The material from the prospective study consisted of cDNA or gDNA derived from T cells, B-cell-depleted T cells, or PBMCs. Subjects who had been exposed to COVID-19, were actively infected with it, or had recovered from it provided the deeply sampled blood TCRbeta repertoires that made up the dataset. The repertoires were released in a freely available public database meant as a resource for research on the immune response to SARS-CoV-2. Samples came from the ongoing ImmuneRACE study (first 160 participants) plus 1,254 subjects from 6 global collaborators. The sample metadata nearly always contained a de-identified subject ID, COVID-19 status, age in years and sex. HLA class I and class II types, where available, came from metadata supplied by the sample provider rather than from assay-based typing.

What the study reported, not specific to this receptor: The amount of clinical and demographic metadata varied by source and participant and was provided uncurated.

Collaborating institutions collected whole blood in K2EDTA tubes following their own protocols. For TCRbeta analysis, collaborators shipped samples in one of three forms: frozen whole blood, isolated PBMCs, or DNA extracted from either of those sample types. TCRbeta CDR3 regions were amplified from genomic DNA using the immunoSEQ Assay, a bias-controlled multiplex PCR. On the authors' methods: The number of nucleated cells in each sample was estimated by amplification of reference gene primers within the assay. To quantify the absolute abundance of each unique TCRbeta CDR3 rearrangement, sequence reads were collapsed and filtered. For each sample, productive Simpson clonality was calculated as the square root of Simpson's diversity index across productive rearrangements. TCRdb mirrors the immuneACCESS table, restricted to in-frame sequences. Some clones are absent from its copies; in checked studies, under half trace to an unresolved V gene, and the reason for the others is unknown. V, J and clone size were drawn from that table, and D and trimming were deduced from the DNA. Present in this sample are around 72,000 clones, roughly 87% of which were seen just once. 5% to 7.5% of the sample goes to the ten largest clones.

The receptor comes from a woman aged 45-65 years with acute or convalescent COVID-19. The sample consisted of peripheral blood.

The DNA sequence reads TGCAGTGCTCGTGACAGGGGCAGAGATGAAAAACTGTTTTTT. It is translated as CSARDRGRDEKLFF. This sequence uses TRBV20-1 and TRBJ1-4, with TRBD1 matching 8 junction bases. For this chain, trimming is 5 bases at the V end and 6 bases at the J end, and the number of junction bases without a gene match is 8. The germline V gene (reference sequence) gives CDR1 as DFQATT and CDR2 as SNEGSKA. From cysteine to phenylalanine, the CDR3 is 14 amino acids long. The only DNA kept is the CDR3, 42 bases in frame from the first base.